The 4 T cell receptor beta chains below come from one sample, sequenced in a study of T cell responses to AZD1222 COVID-19 vaccine. Measured with immunoSEQ multiplex PCR; TCRdb has only the in-frame clones, and not every one. The table records approximately 150,000 clones, approximately 90% of them present only once. The sample consisted of peripheral blood, taken on day 0 of AZD1222 vaccination. The receptors shown here come from an adult in good health.

The chain joins TRBV6-4 to TRBJ2-5; 8 nucleotides agree with TRBD1. Germline V CDR1 and CDR2: MRHNA, SNTAGT. There are 15 residues in the CDR3. V shed 3 bases, J shed 4 bases, and the junction held 7 bases outside the gene matches. CDR3 coding DNA: TGTGCCAGCAGTGAAGGGACAGGTGGTTCAGAGACCCAGTACTTC. Translation gives CASSEGTGGSETQYF.

The rearrangement joins TRBV28 to TRBJ2-7; a possible D gene is TRBD2 (6 bases). V lost 7 bases and J lost 3, with 19 bases in between. The CDR3 runs to 15 residues. Germline CDR1 is MDHEN and CDR2 is SYDVKM. The DNA of the CDR3 is TGTGCCAGCAAAGGTAAGGGAGGAGCCCGCTACGAGCAGTACTTC. It specifies CASKGKGGARYEQYF.

This rearrangement joins TRBV7-8 to TRBJ2-1, with 8 bases matching TRBD2. CDR3 length: 17 residues. CDR1 is SGHVS and CDR2 is FQNEAQ in the germline V gene. V gave up 1 base and J gave up 0 bases; unmatched junction bases: 5. CDR3 in DNA: TGTGCCAGCAGCTTAGTTCTAGCGGGCCACTCCTACAATGAGCAGTTCTTC. Translating gives CASSLVLAGHSYNEQFF.

This chain connects TRBV4-1 to TRBJ1-1; 7 bases map to TRBD1. The CDR3 runs 16 residues. V shed 2 bases, J shed 6 bases, and the junction held 12 bases outside the gene matches. Germline values: CDR1 MGHRA, CDR2 YSYEKL. CDR3 loop: CASSQHGRGQGAEAFF. The CDR3 DNA reads TGCGCCAGCAGCCAACACGGGAGGGGCCAGGGGGCTGAAGCTTTCTTT.